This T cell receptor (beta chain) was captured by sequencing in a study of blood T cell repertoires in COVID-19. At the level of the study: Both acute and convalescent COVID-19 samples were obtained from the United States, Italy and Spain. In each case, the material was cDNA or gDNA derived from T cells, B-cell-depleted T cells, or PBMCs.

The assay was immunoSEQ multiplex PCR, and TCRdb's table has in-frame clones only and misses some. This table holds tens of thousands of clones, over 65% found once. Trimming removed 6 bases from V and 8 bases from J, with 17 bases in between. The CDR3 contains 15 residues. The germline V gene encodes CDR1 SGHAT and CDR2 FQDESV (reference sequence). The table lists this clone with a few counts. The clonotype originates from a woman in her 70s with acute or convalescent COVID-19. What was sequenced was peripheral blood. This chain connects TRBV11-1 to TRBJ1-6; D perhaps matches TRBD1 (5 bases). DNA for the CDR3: TGTGCCAGCAGTCGAGGGGCGGGGGTCGATTCACCCCTCCACTTT. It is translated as CASSRGAGVDSPLHF.